A selection of T cell receptor beta chains follows, all from one sample in a study of cytomegalovirus exposure and HLA in healthy donors. Using immunoSEQ multiplex PCR, the repertoire was profiled, and TCRdb retains in-frame clones only, with some absent. The data hold tens of thousands of clones, with over 75% observed a single time. The sample comprised PBMCs. The source of these receptors is a male donor in good health and CMV-seropositive. CDR3s include the opening cysteine and the closing phenylalanine or tryptophan. The order of the fields is V gene, D gene, J gene, clone size, CDR3 protein, CDR3 DNA. The D gene is left open where the match is weak. A clone size is listed for some rows: how often the clone was seen (once, few, many), or a class if it is expanded.

TRBV7-2	.	TRBJ1-1	.	CASVTGTLGAFF	TGTGCCAGCGTGACCGGGACACTAGGCGCTTTCTTT
TRBV27	.	TRBJ2-1	.	CASSFYAGTRTSNEQFF	TGTGCCAGCAGTTTTTACGCCGGGACTCGTACGAGCAATGAGCAGTTCTTC
TRBV19	TRBD1	TRBJ1-1	.	CASKTGSGVRNTEAFF	TGTGCCAGTAAGACAGGGTCCGGCGTGAGGAACACTGAAGCTTTCTTT
TRBV15	.	TRBJ2-7	few	CATSRESLAGEQYF	TGTGCCACCAGCAGAGAGTCACTAGCTGGGGAGCAGTACTTC
TRBV18	TRBD1	TRBJ1-1	once	CASSSQGFGTEAFF	TGTGCCAGCTCATCACAGGGGTTCGGCACTGAAGCTTTCTTT
TRBV11-1	TRBD2	TRBJ2-7	.	CASSLRSGSSYEQYF	TGTGCCAGCAGCTTACGTAGCGGGAGCTCCTACGAGCAGTACTTC
TRBV5-1	TRBD1	TRBJ2-3	.	CASSLVLSGGVTDTQYF	TGCGCCAGCAGCTTGGTGTTATCAGGGGGCGTCACAGATACGCAGTATTTT
TRBV5-1	.	TRBJ1-2	.	CASSLDATAYGYTF	TGCGCCAGCAGCTTGGACGCGACAGCCTATGGCTACACCTTC
TRBV7-2	TRBD1	TRBJ1-2	.	CASSDRAYGYTF	TGTGCCAGCAGCGACAGGGCCTATGGCTACACCTTC
TRBV10-2	.	TRBJ2-5	once	CASSESTKTTETQYF	TGCGCCAGCAGTGAGTCGACAAAGACAACAGAGACCCAGTACTTC
TRBV5-4	.	TRBJ1-2	few	CASSPLNRGYTF	TGTGCCAGCAGCCCCCTAAATCGAGGCTACACCTTC
TRBV5-5	TRBD2	TRBJ2-7	few	CASSLAISSGNIYEQYF	TGTGCCAGCAGCTTGGCCATTAGCAGCGGGAACATTTATGAGCAGTACTTC
TRBV6-1	.	TRBJ2-7	once	CASTGGRSSYEQYF	TGTGCCAGCACCGGAGGAAGATCTTCCTACGAGCAGTACTTC
TRBV4-1	.	TRBJ1-1	.	CASSQGPLMNTEAFF	TGCGCCAGCAGCCAAGGGCCGCTCATGAACACTGAAGCTTTCTTT